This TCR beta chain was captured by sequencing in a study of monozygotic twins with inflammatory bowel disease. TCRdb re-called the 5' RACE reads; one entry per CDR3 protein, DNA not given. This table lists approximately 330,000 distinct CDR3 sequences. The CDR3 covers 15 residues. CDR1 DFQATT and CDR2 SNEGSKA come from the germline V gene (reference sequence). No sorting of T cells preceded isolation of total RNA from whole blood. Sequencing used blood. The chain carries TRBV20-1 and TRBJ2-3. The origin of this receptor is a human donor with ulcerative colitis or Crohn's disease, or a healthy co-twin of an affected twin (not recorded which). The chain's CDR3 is CSASNLARKGDTQYF.